The clone carrying this TCR beta chain was observed at least ten times. This record comes from a study of molecular identifiers for immune sequencing clone quantification. V gave up 5 bases and J gave up 3 bases; unmatched junction bases: 12. The CDR3 has 19 residues. TCRdb used MiXCR to reprocess the PCR reads, holding one entry per CDR3 protein. The sample lists some 70,000 distinct CDR3 sequences, approximately 18% occurring once. Naive CD8 libraries came from approximately 20,000 to 1,000,000 sorted cells with 10%, 30% or 50% RNA. Sorting recovered naive CD8 T cells on a CD8+CD4-CCR7+CD45RA+ profile.

This clonotype originated in a human donor in good health. Some libraries in this study had Jurkat cell RNA spiked in. Sequenced input: naive CD8+ T cells from blood, with Jurkat cell RNA spiked in. Subset of the sample: FACS-sorted CD8+CD4-CCR7+CD45RA+ naive T cells. The chain employs TRBV12-3 or TRBV12-4 and TRBJ2-1; 14 bases line up with TRBD2. CDR3 in amino acids: CASSPGLAGAKENYNEQFF. CDR3 DNA sequence: TGTGCCAGCAGTCCGGGACTAGCGGGGGCTAAAGAAAACTACAATGAGCAGTTCTTC.